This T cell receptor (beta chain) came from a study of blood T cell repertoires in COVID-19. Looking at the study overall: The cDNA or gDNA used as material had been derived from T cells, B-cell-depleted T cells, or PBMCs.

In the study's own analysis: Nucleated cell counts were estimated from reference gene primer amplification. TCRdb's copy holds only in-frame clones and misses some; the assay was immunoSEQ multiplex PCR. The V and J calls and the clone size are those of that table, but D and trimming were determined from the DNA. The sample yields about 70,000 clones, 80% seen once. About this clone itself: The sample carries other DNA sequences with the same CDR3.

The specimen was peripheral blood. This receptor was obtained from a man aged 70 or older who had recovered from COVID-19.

This CDR3 reads CASSLVAGGTYEQYF. CDR3 coding DNA: TGCGCCAGCAGCTTGGTGGCAGGGGGAACCTACGAGCAGTACTTC. The chain recombines TRBV5-1 with TRBJ2-7; 7 bases fit TRBD1. This CDR3 has 15 residues. Trimming cost V 0 bases and J 2 bases; bases outside gene matches: 5. Germline V CDR1 and CDR2: SGHRS, YFSETQ. The entire variable domain, with the rest obtained from reference TRBV5-1 and TRBJ2-7, is as follows: KAGVTQTPRYLIKTRGQQVTLSCSPISGHRSVSWYQQTPGQGLQFLFEYFSETQRNKGNFPGRFSGRQFSNSRSEMNVSTLELGDSALYLCASSLVAGGTYEQYFGPGTRLTVT.